The 3 T cell receptor beta chains listed next were all sequenced from one sample in a study of T-cell reconstitution after alpha-beta-depleted transplantation in children. Unique molecular identifiers were built into the TCRbeta library. TCRdb re-called the PCR reads with MiXCR, one entry per CDR3 protein. Of 360,000 or so distinct CDR3 sequences listed, roughly 20% are singletons. The sequences come from PBMCs from the stem cell graft donor, collected from the stem cell graft. These receptors were obtained from a human donor who donated a stem cell graft to a child with acute myeloid leukemia.

This clonotype came up a few times. The chain carries TRBV28 and TRBJ1-3, with D possibly matching TRBD1 (5 bases). The CDR3 sequence is 15 residues long. Trimming removed 4 bases from V and 4 bases from J, with 14 bases in between. Germline loops: CDR1 MDHEN, CDR2 SYDVKM. The CDR3 loop is CASSSGTRSGNTIYF. CDR3 DNA sequence: TGTGCCAGCAGTTCCGGGACGAGGAGCGGAAACACCATATATTTT.

The chain is built from TRBV7-2 and TRBJ2-7; 7 positions agree with TRBD1. Germline V gene sequence: CDR1 SGHTA, CDR2 FQGNSA. CDR3 length: 14 residues. The J segment lost 1 base and the V segment lost 4 bases, leaving 4 bases of the junction unmatched. The CDR3 nucleotides read TGTGCCAGCAGCTGGGACAGAAATTCCTACGAGCAGTACTTC. It is translated as CASSWDRNSYEQYF.

CDR3 in amino acids: CATSSARGTGTDTQYF. CDR3 DNA: TGTGCCACCAGCAGTGCCCGGGGGACAGGGACAGATACGCAGTATTTT. The J gene is TRBJ2-3, the V gene TRBV15; 9 bases fit TRBD1. Unmatched junction bases numbered 7, after V lost 3 bases and J lost 3 bases. The germline gives CDR1 LNHNV, CDR2 YYDKDF (reference sequence). This CDR3 is 16 amino acids long.